The 11 T cell receptor beta chains in this list originate from one sample, sequenced in a study of blood T cell repertoires in COVID-19. Assay used: immunoSEQ multiplex PCR; TCRdb lists only in-frame clones, some missing. The sample shows around 240,000 clones, 70% to 90% of them seen only once. Sequencing was done on a sample of PBMCs or T cells enriched from blood (not recorded which). The receptors originated from a woman between 50 and 59 years old who had recovered from COVID-19.

The CDR3 bases are TGTGCCAGCAGCGTAGCCCCCACCTACGAGCAGTACTTC. Amino acid sequence: CASSVAPTYEQYF. V gene TRBV9 combines with J gene TRBJ2-7; D remains ambiguous. The CDR3 sequence is 13 residues long. V was shortened by 0 bases and J by 2 bases, with 6 bases between the two germline ends. Germline V gene data show CDR1 as SGDLS and CDR2 as YYNGEE.

V gene TRBV3-1 (or the pseudogene TRBV3-2) combines with J gene TRBJ1-3; no definite D call. Germline loops: CDR1 LGHDT, CDR2 YNNKEL (reference sequence). The CDR3 has 13 amino acids. V lost 7 bases and J 1 base, leaving 8 bases between the germline ends. Here the CDR3 DNA reads TGTGCCAGCACCCTACGATCTGGAAACACCATATATTTT. This translates into CASTLRSGNTIYF.

The J gene is TRBJ2-7, the V gene TRBV3-1 (or the pseudogene TRBV3-2); no reliable D call. The CDR3 extends over 13 amino acids. Germline values: CDR1 LGHDT, CDR2 YNNKEL (reference sequence). The V end was cut by 3 bases, the J end by 2 bases, with 8 bases between. The CDR3 region has the DNA TGTGCCAGCAGCCACCCCTCTACCTACGAGCAGTACTTC. Protein: CASSHPSTYEQYF.

The V gene is TRBV28, the J gene TRBJ2-7; D perhaps matches TRBD1 (5 bases). CDR1 is MDHEN and CDR2 is SYDVKM in the germline V gene. The CDR3 spans 14 residues. V was shortened by 10 bases and J by 2 bases, with 18 bases between the two germline ends. CDR3 loop: CAISTGSTTYEQYF. The CDR3 DNA reads TGTGCCATCTCAACAGGCTCCACTACCTACGAGCAGTACTTC. The whole variable domain, remainder taken from reference TRBV28 and TRBJ2-7, is DVKVTQSSRYLVKRTGEKVFLECVQDMDHENMFWYRQDPGLGLRLIYFSYDVKMKEKGDIPEGYSVSREKKERFSLILESASTNQTSMYLCAISTGSTTYEQYFGPGTRLTVT.

The chain combines TRBV12-3 or TRBV12-4 with TRBJ2-1, with unresolved D. V lost 8 bases to trimming and J lost 0 bases, with 8 bases between them. The CDR3 totals 13 residues. Here the CDR3 DNA reads TGTGCCAGCGAGGATAGCTCCTACAATGAGCAGTTCTTC. Translating gives CASEDSSYNEQFF.

The rearrangement joins TRBV18 to TRBJ2-1; 14 bases are shared with TRBD2. Germline values: CDR1 KGHSH, CDR2 LQKENI. The V and J ends lost 3 bases and 7 bases, in that order; junction bases with no gene match: 8. The CDR3 contains 17 residues. The DNA of the CDR3 is TGTGCCAGCTCACCGGGACTAGCGGGAGTAACGGGAAATGAGCAGTTCTTC. It encodes CASSPGLAGVTGNEQFF. Combining the CDR3 with reference TRBV18 and TRBJ2-1 gives the whole variable domain NAGVMQNPRHLVRRRGQEARLRCSPMKGHSHVYWYRQLPEEGLKFMVYLQKENIIDESGMPKERFSAEFPKEGPSILRIQQVVRGDSAAYFCASSPGLAGVTGNEQFFGPGTRLTVL.

J is TRBJ1-3 and V is TRBV18; no firm D call. CDR3 length: 14 residues. From germline, CDR1 is KGHSH and CDR2 LQKENI. Trimming left V 2 bases short and J 8 bases short, with 13 bases between. CDR3 nucleotide sequence: TGTGCCAGCTCACCAACGGGCCGGGGAGACACCATATATTTT. This sequence encodes CASSPTGRGDTIYF.

The chain joins TRBV3-1 (or the pseudogene TRBV3-2) to TRBJ2-3, with 9 bases lining up with TRBD2. J gave up 0 bases and V 1 base, and 2 bases lay outside the gene matches. The germline V gene has CDR1 LGHDT and CDR2 YNNKEL (reference sequence). This CDR3 comprises 16 residues. CDR3 bases: TGTGCCAGCAGCCAAGGACTAGCGGCTAGCACAGATACGCAGTATTTT. This encodes CASSQGLAASTDTQYF.

This clone was found once. The V gene is TRBV9, the J gene TRBJ2-1, with D possibly being TRBD2 (8 bases). V lost 4 bases, J lost 1 base, and 15 bases lay in between. In germline, CDR1 is SGDLS, CDR2 YYNGEE. The CDR3 sequence is 16 residues long. The CDR3: CASSISGTDSYNEQFF. The CDR3 DNA is TGTGCCAGCAGCATTAGCGGGACAGATTCCTACAATGAGCAGTTCTTC.

The table lists this clone with a count of one. The chain is built from TRBV3-1 (or the pseudogene TRBV3-2) and TRBJ2-2, with TRBD2 as a possible D gene (5 bases). Trimming removed 4 bases at V and 4 bases at J, with 13 bases between. CDR3 length: 15 amino acids. The germline gives CDR1 LGHDT, CDR2 YNNKEL (reference sequence). The CDR3, as DNA: TGTGCCAGCAGCCCAGCTCTACGGGGCACCGGGGAGCTGTTTTTT. Protein sequence: CASSPALRGTGELFF.

The rearrangement uses TRBV20-1 and TRBJ2-3; 10 bases match TRBD1. Germline loops: CDR1 DFQATT, CDR2 SNEGSKA (reference sequence). The CDR3 sequence is 15 residues long. Losses at the gene ends were 3 bases for V and 5 bases for J; bases not matched to a gene: 8. The CDR3 loop is CSASRTGGGGDTQYF. The CDR3, as DNA: TGCAGTGCTAGTAGGACAGGGGGTGGGGGAGATACGCAGTATTTT.